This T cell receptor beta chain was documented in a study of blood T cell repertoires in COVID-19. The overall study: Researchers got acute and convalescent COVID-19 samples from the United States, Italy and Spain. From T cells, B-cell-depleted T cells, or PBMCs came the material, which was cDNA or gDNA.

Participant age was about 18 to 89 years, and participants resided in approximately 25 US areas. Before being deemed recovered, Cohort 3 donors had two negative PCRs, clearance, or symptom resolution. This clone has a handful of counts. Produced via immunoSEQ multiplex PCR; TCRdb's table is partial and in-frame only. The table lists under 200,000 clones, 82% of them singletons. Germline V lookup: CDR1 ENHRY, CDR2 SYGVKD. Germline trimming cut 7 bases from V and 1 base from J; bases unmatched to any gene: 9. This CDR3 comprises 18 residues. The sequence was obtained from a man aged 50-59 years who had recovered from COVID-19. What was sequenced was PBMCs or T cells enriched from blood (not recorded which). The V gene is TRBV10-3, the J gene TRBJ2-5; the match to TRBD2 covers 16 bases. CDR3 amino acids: CAIKVRGLAGGPQETQYF. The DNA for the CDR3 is TGTGCCATCAAGGTTAGGGGACTAGCGGGAGGGCCCCAAGAGACCCAGTACTTC.